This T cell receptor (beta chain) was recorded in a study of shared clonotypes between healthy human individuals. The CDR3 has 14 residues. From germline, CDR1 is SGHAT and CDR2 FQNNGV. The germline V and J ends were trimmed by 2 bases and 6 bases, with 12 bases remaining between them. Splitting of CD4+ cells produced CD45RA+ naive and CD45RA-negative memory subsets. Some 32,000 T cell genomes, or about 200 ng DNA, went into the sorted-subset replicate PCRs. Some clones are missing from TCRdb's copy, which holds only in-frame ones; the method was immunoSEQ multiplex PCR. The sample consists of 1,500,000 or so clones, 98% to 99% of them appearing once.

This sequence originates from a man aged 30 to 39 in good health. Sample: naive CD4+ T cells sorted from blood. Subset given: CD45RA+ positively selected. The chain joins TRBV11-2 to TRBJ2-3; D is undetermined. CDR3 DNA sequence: TGTGCCAGCAGCTTAAACCCATTAGGGGATACGCAGTATTTT. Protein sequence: CASSLNPLGDTQYF.